The 28 T cell receptor beta chains reported below all come from one sample, sequenced in a study of shared clonotypes between healthy human individuals (dated by TCRdb to the early 2020s). The receptor library was made with the immunoSEQ multiplex PCR assay. TCRdb's version of the immuneACCESS table is confined to in-frame rearrangements and falls short of the full clone set. An unresolved V gene accounts for under half of the shortfall where checked; the remainder is of unknown origin. The sample table contains over a million clones; only one count was recorded for around 98% of them. The top ten constitute around 0.47% of the sample. The sample taken for sequencing was naive CD4+ T cells sorted from blood. The cell subset or site label for this specimen denotes: CD45RA+ positively selected. These receptors were taken from a young man in good health.

The chain has TRBV11-2 and TRBJ2-2; perhaps TRBD1 as D (7 bases). V gave up 8 bases and J gave up 2 bases, with 18 bases separating them. Per germline, CDR1 SGHAT and CDR2 FQNNGV. The CDR3 spans 16 residues. The CDR3 DNA reads TGTGCCAGCCGAGGGGGCCCGGGACTCAACACCGGGGAGCTGTTTTTT. Residues: CASRGGPGLNTGELFF.

V usage is TRBV5-1 and J usage is TRBJ2-7, with D uncertain. In germline, CDR1 is SGHRS, CDR2 YFSETQ. Trimming shortened V by 1 base and J by 3 bases, and 11 bases separated the two germline ends. This CDR3 has 14 amino acids. CDR3 sequence reads: CASSLSSKGYEQYF. As DNA, the CDR3 is TGCGCCAGCAGCTTGTCCTCAAAGGGCTACGAGCAGTACTTC. Full variable domain (rest looked up from reference TRBV5-1 and TRBJ2-7): KAGVTQTPRYLIKTRGQQVTLSCSPISGHRSVSWYQQTPGQGLQFLFEYFSETQRNKGNFPGRFSGRQFSNSRSEMNVSTLELGDSALYLCASSLSSKGYEQYFGPGTRLTVT.

This chain uses TRBV27 with TRBJ2-7; TRBD2 aligns across 9 bases. V lost 7 bases and J lost 3; bases outside the gene matches: 10. The CDR3 runs 15 residues. Germline V gene sequence: CDR1 MNHEY, CDR2 SMNVEV (reference sequence). The CDR3 reads CASILQREVGYEQYF. CDR3 nucleotides: TGTGCCAGCATCCTCCAGCGGGAGGTCGGCTACGAGCAGTACTTC.

This chain joins TRBV2 and TRBJ2-7; TRBD2 matches 7 bases. This CDR3 spans 15 amino acids. V was pared by 3 bases and J by 4 bases, with 9 bases of the junction left unmatched. Germline CDR1 reads SNHLY; CDR2 reads FYNNEI. The CDR3 nucleotides read TGTGCCAGCAGTGAGAGCGGGACGTATTTATACGAGCAGTACTTC. Protein: CASSESGTYLYEQYF.

The genes are TRBV28 and TRBJ1-1; no definite D call. CDR1 is MDHEN, CDR2 SYDVKM, per germline. V lost 2 bases and J lost 6, with 7 bases in between. The CDR3 runs to 12 residues. Written as DNA, the CDR3 is TGTGCCAGCAGTTTAAGGACCGCTGAAGCTTTCTTT. It translates to CASSLRTAEAFF.

The chain joins TRBV5-1 to TRBJ2-3; TRBD1 or TRBD2 may be the D gene (5 bases each). The V end was cut by 6 bases, the J end by 2 bases, with 13 bases between. CDR1 is SGHRS and CDR2 is YFSETQ in the germline V gene. The CDR3 covers 14 residues. CDR3: CASTAGTFTDTQYF. CDR3 coding DNA: TGCGCCAGCACCGCCGGGACCTTCACAGATACGCAGTATTTT.

The rearrangement links TRBV6-1 to TRBJ2-1; 10 bases align to TRBD2. Germline V gene lookup returns CDR1 MNHNS and CDR2 SASEGT. V lost 1 base and J lost 7; bases outside the gene matches: 4. The CDR3 covers 15 residues. CDR3 region: CASSEGASGSNEQFF. Here the CDR3 DNA reads TGTGCCAGCAGTGAAGGAGCTAGCGGGAGTAATGAGCAGTTCTTC.

The CDR3 DNA reads TGTGCCAGCAGCTTACCTGGGACTAGAGAGACCCAGTACTTC. This translates into CASSLPGTRETQYF. This chain joins TRBV7-2 and TRBJ2-5, with TRBD2 identical over 8 bases. The length of the CDR3 is 14 residues. Germline CDR1 SGHTA, CDR2 FQGNSA. With 2 bases clipped from V and 4 bases from J, the junction kept 3 bases outside the gene matches.

The chain employs TRBV6-1 and TRBJ2-2; D is tentatively TRBD1 or TRBD2 (5 bases each). This CDR3 region has 14 residues. Germline lookup yields CDR1 MNHNS and CDR2 SASEGT. V lost 2 bases and J lost 9, with 13 bases in between. The CDR3 nucleotides read TGTGCCAGCAGTGAACCCCCCCCGGGGCGGGAGCTGTTTTTT. Its protein is CASSEPPPGRELFF.

This chain joins TRBV29-1 and TRBJ1-2, with 8 bases aligning to TRBD1. CDR3 length equals 13 residues. Germline V gene data show CDR1 as SQVTM and CDR2 as ANQGSEA. Trimming at V came to 6 bases and at J to 7 bases, leaving 10 bases not matched to a gene. CDR3 sequence (DNA): TGCAGCGTAGGACAGGGTTTATTGGGTGGCTACACCTTC. Translating it yields CSVGQGLLGGYTF.

The CDR3 here is CASSPNPVMNTEAFF. The CDR3 DNA is TGTGCCAGCTCACCTAACCCAGTCATGAACACTGAAGCTTTCTTT. The V and J genes are TRBV18 and TRBJ1-1; D gene uncertain. The germline CDR1 and CDR2 sequences are KGHSH and LQKENI. This CDR3 is built from 15 residues. The ends were cut back, 3 bases at V and 0 bases at J, with 11 bases in the middle.

Details on this clone: Other DNA sequences in the same sample also yield this CDR3. The rearrangement joins TRBV7-9 to TRBJ2-3, with 7 positions matching TRBD2. This CDR3 spans 14 amino acids. The V gene end was trimmed by 5 bases and the J gene end by 0 bases; junction bases not matched to a gene: 2. CDR1 is SEHNR and CDR2 is FQNEAQ in the germline V gene (reference sequence). The CDR3 is CASSISGSTDTQYF. The CDR3 region has the DNA TGTGCCAGCAGCATTAGCGGGAGCACAGATACGCAGTATTTT.

On this clone itself: Additional DNA sequences in this sample encode the identical CDR3. The V call is TRBV5-1, the J call TRBJ1-1; D is undetermined. This CDR3 has 13 residues. V dropped 1 base and J dropped 1 base, with 5 bases sitting between them. Germline CDR1 and CDR2: SGHRS and YFSETQ. CDR3 coding DNA: TGCGCCAGCAGCTTGTTGGAGAACACTGAAGCTTTCTTT. It translates to CASSLLENTEAFF.

In this sample, this clone turned up once. The same CDR3 is also encoded by other DNA sequences in this sample. The chain combines TRBV10-1 with TRBJ2-7; the D is unclear. The CDR3 totals 11 residues. V gave up 3 bases and J gave up 6 bases, with 6 bases separating them. Germline V gene data show CDR1 as WNHNN and CDR2 as SYGVQD (reference sequence). The CDR3 DNA is TGCGCCAGCAGTGACCTTCGCGAGCAGTACTTC. Translating gives CASSDLREQYF.

Worth noting for this clone: The sample holds other DNA sequences that translate to the same CDR3. The rearrangement links TRBV2 to TRBJ2-7; D perhaps matches TRBD1 (5 bases). The CDR3 loop spans 13 amino acids. Between the trimmed V and J ends, which lost 3 bases and 0 bases, there was a span of 6 bases. Germline V gene lookup returns CDR1 SNHLY and CDR2 FYNNEI. The CDR3 nucleotides read TGTGCCAGCAGTGACGACAGCTCCTACGAGCAGTACTTC. Translated, it gives CASSDDSSYEQYF.

The gene calls are TRBV6-5 and TRBJ2-1; 10 positions agree with TRBD2. Per the germline V gene, CDR1 is MNHEY and CDR2 is SVGAGI. The junction had 4 bases not matched to a gene; V was cut back by 2 bases and J by 6 bases. This CDR3 comprises 15 residues. The DNA of the CDR3 is TGTGCCAGCAGTTACAGGGGACTAGCGAGCAATGAGCAGTTCTTC. Amino acids: CASSYRGLASNEQFF.

The chain carries TRBV19 and TRBJ2-1; 11 nucleotides match TRBD1. The germline V gene has CDR1 LNHDA and CDR2 SQIVND (reference sequence). The CDR3 loop spans 16 amino acids. Trimming cost V 4 bases and J 5 bases; bases outside gene matches: 7. CDR3 region: CASSTRDRGSHNEQFF. The CDR3 nucleotides are TGTGCCAGTAGTACCAGGGACAGGGGGTCCCACAATGAGCAGTTCTTC.

The gene calls are TRBV18 and TRBJ2-3; D perhaps matches TRBD2 (6 bases). Per germline, CDR1 KGHSH and CDR2 LQKENI. This CDR3 region has 15 residues. Trimming left V 3 bases short and J 2 bases short, with 12 bases between. The CDR3 protein is CASSPDYPLTDTQYF. The DNA for the CDR3 is TGTGCCAGCTCACCGGACTATCCCCTCACAGATACGCAGTATTTT. The complete variable domain, with remaining parts taken from reference TRBV18 and TRBJ2-3, reads NAGVMQNPRHLVRRRGQEARLRCSPMKGHSHVYWYRQLPEEGLKFMVYLQKENIIDESGMPKERFSAEFPKEGPSILRIQQVVRGDSAAYFCASSPDYPLTDTQYFGPGTRLTVL.

The J gene is TRBJ2-7, the V gene TRBV28; TRBD1 might be the D (5 bases). Deletions cut 3 bases from V and 0 bases from J, with 9 bases between. Looked up from germline, CDR1 is MDHEN and CDR2 is SYDVKM. The CDR3 extends over 14 amino acids. CDR3 nucleotide sequence: TGTGCCAGCAGTTTGTGGGGCGGCTCCTACGAGCAGTACTTC. This codes for CASSLWGGSYEQYF.

This chain joins TRBV19 and TRBJ2-2; D gene uncertain. Germline V lookup: CDR1 LNHDA, CDR2 SQIVND (reference sequence). This CDR3 has 14 residues. Deletions cut 2 bases from V and 0 bases from J, with 4 bases between. The chain's CDR3 is CASSIIANTGELFF. CDR3 nucleotides: TGTGCCAGTAGTATAATCGCGAACACCGGGGAGCTGTTTTTT.

V usage is TRBV6-5 and J usage is TRBJ2-7; a possible D gene is TRBD2 (5 bases). Germline V CDR1 and CDR2: MNHEY, SVGAGI. The CDR3 runs 14 residues. Trimming left V 4 bases short and J 6 bases short, with 16 bases between. CDR3 DNA: TGTGCCAGCAGTTCACCGGGGTCGGCGGGCGAGCAGTACTTC. Protein sequence: CASSSPGSAGEQYF.

The table lists this clone with a count of one. This chain connects TRBV5-4 to TRBJ2-1, with 12 bases identical to TRBD2. This CDR3 region has 16 residues. Germline CDR1 SGHNT, CDR2 YYREEE (reference sequence). Trimming at V came to 3 bases and at J to 8 bases, leaving 9 bases not matched to a gene. CDR3 coding DNA: TGTGCCAGCAGCTCGGGTCGGACTAGCGGGAAGGATGAGCAGTTCTTC. It codes for CASSSGRTSGKDEQFF.

The chain couples TRBV27 to TRBJ2-7; D is perhaps TRBD2 (5 bases). The CDR3 consists of 18 residues. CDR1 is MNHEY and CDR2 is SMNVEV in the germline V gene (reference sequence). With 3 bases removed from V and 0 bases from J, the gap between germline ends came to 21 bases. CDR3 DNA: TGTGCCAGCAGTTTGAGGGCGGGCGCCGAACTGGGCTCCTACGAGCAGTACTTC. It encodes CASSLRAGAELGSYEQYF.

V gene TRBV5-1 combines with J gene TRBJ1-2; D remains ambiguous. The CDR3 is made up of 14 amino acids. In germline, CDR1 is SGHRS, CDR2 YFSETQ. Trimming removed 4 bases from V and 4 bases from J, with 14 bases in between. CDR3 residues: CASSPGEGGYGYTF. The CDR3 region has the DNA TGCGCCAGCAGCCCCGGGGAGGGAGGCTATGGCTACACCTTC.

This chain connects TRBV18 to TRBJ2-5, with 9 bases fitting TRBD1. V dropped 3 bases and J dropped 4; count of bases not matched to a gene: 6. The CDR3 covers 15 residues. Germline values: CDR1 KGHSH, CDR2 LQKENI. Here the CDR3 reads CASSPGTGNRETQYF. Here the CDR3 DNA reads TGTGCCAGCTCACCCGGGACAGGGAATAGAGAGACCCAGTACTTC.

The CDR3 region is CASSYRGVDNQPQHF. CDR3 bases: TGTGCCAGCAGCTACCGGGGGGTGGACAATCAGCCCCAGCATTTT. This sequence joins TRBV6-6 and TRBJ1-5; tentatively, D is TRBD1 (5 bases). Trimming stripped 6 bases from V and 3 bases from J, with 15 bases between. The germline V gene has CDR1 MNHNY and CDR2 SVGAGI (reference sequence). This CDR3 has 15 amino acids.

V usage is TRBV7-2 and J usage is TRBJ2-1; 8 positions match TRBD2. The V gene end was trimmed by 6 bases and the J gene end by 3 bases; junction bases not matched to a gene: 4. Germline values: CDR1 SGHTA, CDR2 FQGNSA. This CDR3 has 14 amino acids. The CDR3 loop is CASRPTSGYNEQFF. The CDR3 region has the DNA TGTGCCAGCAGGCCCACTAGCGGCTACAATGAGCAGTTCTTC.

This chain's CDR3 is CASSSRDRTTYEQYF. CDR3 DNA: TGTGCCAGCAGCAGTCGGGACAGGACTACCTACGAGCAGTACTTC. The rearrangement links TRBV5-4 to TRBJ2-7, with 8 bases that match TRBD1. CDR3 size: 15 residues. CDR1 and CDR2 from the germline V gene are SGHNT and YYREEE (reference sequence). Trimming at V came to 4 bases and at J to 2 bases, leaving 8 bases not matched to a gene.